This TCR beta chain is drawn from a study of cytomegalovirus exposure and HLA in healthy donors. Overall study: Early released data had about 85 million unique TCRs, all coming from HLA-typed donors. Falling in the Caucasian-associated ancestry cluster were about four fifths of under 500 genotyped donors.

From germline, CDR1 is SNHLY and CDR2 FYNNEI. The V and J ends lost 7 bases and 6 bases, in that order; junction bases with no gene match: 10. This CDR3 region has 15 residues. The PCR made use of 60 Vbeta and 13 Jbeta primers. In the authors' methods: Later work found 80 million or so unique TCR beta chains, with about 10 million shared. The method was immunoSEQ multiplex PCR; TCRdb's version includes in-frame clones alone and lacks a portion of them. The DNA gave D and trimming, while V, J and clone size come from that table. The sample carries 130,000 or so clones, over 60% recorded once. This clonotype was sampled from a female donor in good health and CMV-seronegative. The J gene is TRBJ2-2, the V gene TRBV2; 8 bases align to TRBD2. The material sequenced was PBMCs. The DNA for the CDR3 is TGTGCCAGCAATGAGGGACTAGGAGGCCCCGGGGAGCTGTTTTTT. It encodes CASNEGLGGPGELFF.